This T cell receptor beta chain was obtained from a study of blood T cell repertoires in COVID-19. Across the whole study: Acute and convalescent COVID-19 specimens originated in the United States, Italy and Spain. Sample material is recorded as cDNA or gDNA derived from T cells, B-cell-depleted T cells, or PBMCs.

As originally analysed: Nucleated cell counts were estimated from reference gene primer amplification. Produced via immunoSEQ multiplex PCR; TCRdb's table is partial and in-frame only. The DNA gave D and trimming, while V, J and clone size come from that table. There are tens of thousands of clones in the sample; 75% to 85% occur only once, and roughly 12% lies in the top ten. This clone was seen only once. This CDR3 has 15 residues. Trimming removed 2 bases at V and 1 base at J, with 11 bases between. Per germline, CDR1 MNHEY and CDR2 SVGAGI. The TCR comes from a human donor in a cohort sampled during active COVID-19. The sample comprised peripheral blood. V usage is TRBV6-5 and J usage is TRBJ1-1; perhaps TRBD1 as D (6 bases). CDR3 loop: CASSYIRTANTEAFF. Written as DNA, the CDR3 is TGTGCCAGCAGTTACATTAGGACAGCGAACACTGAAGCTTTCTTT.